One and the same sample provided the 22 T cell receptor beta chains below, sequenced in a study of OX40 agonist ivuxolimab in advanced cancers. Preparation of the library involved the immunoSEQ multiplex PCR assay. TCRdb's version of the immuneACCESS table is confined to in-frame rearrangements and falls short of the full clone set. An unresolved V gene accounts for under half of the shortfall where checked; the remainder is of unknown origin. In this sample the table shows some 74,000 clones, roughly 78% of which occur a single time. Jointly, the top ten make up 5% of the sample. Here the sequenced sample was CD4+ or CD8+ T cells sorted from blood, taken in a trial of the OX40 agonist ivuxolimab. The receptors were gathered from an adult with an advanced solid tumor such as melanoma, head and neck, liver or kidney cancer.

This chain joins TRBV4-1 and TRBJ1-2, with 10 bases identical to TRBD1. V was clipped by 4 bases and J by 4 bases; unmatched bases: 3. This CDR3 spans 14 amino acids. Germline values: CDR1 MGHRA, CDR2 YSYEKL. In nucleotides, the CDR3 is TGCGCCAGCAGCCCTGACAGGGGGCCCTATGGCTACACCTTC. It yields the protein CASSPDRGPYGYTF.

The CDR3 region is CASGTSGLYEQYF. CDR3 sequence (DNA): TGTGCCAGTGGGACTAGCGGGCTCTACGAGCAGTACTTC. The gene calls are TRBV28 and TRBJ2-7, with 12 nucleotides matching TRBD2. The germline gives CDR1 MDHEN, CDR2 SYDVKM. The CDR3 runs 13 residues. V lost 9 bases to trimming and J lost 3 bases; unmatched junction nucleotides: 3.

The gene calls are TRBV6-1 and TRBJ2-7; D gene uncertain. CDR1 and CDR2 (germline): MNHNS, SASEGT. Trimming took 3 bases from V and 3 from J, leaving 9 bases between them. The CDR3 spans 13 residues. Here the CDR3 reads CASSEVGSYEQYF. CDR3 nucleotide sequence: TGTGCCAGCAGTGAGGTGGGTAGCTACGAGCAGTACTTC.

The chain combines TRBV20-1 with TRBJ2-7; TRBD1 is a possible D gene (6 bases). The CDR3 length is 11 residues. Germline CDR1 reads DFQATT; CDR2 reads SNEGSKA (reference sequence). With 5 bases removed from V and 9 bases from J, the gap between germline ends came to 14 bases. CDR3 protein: CSAPQGLVQYF. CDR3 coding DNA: TGCAGTGCTCCACAGGGTTTGGTGCAGTACTTC.

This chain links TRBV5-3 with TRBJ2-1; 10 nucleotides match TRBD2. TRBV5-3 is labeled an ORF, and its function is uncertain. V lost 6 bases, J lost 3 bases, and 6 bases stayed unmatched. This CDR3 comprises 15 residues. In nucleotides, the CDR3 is TGTGCCAGAATCAGCGGGAGGGCCTTCTACAATGAGCAGTTCTTC. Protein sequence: CARISGRAFYNEQFF.

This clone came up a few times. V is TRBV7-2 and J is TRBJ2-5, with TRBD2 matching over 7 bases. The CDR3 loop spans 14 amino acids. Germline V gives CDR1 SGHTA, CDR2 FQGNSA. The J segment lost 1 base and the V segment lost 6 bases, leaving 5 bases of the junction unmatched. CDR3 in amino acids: CASSLLASQETQYF. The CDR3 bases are TGTGCCAGCAGTCTACTAGCGTCCCAAGAGACCCAGTACTTC. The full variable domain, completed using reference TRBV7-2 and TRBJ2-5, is GAGVSQSPSNKVTEKGKDVELRCDPISGHTALYWYRQSLGQGLEFLIYFQGNSAPDKSGLPSDRFSAERTGGSVSTLTIQRTQQEDSAVYLCASSLLASQETQYFGPGTRLLVL.

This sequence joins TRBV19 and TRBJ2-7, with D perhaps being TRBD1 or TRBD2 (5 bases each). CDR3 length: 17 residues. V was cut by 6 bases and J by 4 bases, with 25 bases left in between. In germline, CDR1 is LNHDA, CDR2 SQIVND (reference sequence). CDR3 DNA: TGTGCCAGTAGCGTAGCCGCTCTAACACTTGGGGGTTACGAGCAGTACTTC. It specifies CASSVAALTLGGYEQYF.

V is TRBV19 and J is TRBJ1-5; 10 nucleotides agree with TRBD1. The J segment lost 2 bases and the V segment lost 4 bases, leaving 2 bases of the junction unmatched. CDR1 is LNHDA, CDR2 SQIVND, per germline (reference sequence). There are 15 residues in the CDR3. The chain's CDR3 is CASSTGTGGNQPQHF. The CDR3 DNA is TGTGCCAGTAGTACGGGGACAGGGGGCAATCAGCCCCAGCATTTT.

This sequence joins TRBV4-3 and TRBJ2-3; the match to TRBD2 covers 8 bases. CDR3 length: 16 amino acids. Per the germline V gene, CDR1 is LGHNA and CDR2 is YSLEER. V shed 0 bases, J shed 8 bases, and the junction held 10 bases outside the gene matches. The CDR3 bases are TGCGCCAGCAGCCAAGAGGGGACTAGTGTTAGTGCTACGCAGTATTTT. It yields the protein CASSQEGTSVSATQYF.

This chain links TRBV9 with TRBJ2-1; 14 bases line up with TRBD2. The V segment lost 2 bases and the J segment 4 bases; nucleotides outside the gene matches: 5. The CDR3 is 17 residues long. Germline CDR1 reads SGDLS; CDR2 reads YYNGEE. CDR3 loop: CASSVGTSGGIYNEQFF. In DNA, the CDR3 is TGTGCCAGCAGCGTGGGGACTAGCGGGGGAATTTACAATGAGCAGTTCTTC.

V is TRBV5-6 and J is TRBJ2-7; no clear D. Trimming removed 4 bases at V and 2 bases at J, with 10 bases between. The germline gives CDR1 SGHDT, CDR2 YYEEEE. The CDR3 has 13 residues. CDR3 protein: CASSRQTTYEQYF. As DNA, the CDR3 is TGTGCCAGCAGCAGACAAACAACCTACGAGCAGTACTTC.

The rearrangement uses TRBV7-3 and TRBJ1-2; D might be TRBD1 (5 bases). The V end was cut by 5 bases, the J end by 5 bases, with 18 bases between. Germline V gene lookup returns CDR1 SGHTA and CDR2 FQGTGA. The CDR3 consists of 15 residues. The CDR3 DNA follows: TGTGCCAGCAGCCCAGGCCGGGGGTCGGGGTATGGCTACACCTTC. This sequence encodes CASSPGRGSGYGYTF.

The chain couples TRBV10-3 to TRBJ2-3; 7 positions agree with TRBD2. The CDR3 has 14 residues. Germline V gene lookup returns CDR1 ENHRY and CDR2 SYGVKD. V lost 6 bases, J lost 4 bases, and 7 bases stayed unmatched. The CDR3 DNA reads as TGTGCCATCAGACTCGGGACTACGCCAGATACGCAGTATTTT. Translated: CAIRLGTTPDTQYF.

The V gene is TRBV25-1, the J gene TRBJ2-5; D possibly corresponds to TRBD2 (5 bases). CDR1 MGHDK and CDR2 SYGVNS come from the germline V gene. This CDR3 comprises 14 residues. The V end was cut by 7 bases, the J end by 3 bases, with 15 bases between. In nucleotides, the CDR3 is TGTGCCAGCACTGGGGTGGGGAGCAAAGAGACCCAGTACTTC. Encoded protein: CASTGVGSKETQYF.

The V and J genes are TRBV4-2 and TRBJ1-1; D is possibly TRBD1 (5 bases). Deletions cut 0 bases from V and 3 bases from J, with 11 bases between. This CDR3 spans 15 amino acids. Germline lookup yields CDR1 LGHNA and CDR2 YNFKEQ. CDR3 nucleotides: TGTGCCAGCAGCCAAGAGGTTGGGACCTACACTGAAGCTTTCTTT. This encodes CASSQEVGTYTEAFF.

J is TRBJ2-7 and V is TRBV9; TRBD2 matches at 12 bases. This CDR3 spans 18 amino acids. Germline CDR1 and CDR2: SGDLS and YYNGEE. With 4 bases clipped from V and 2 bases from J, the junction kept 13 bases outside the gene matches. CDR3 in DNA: TGTGCCAGCAGCCCCCTTGTCCGGACTAGCGGGAACACCTACGAGCAGTACTTC. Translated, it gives CASSPLVRTSGNTYEQYF.

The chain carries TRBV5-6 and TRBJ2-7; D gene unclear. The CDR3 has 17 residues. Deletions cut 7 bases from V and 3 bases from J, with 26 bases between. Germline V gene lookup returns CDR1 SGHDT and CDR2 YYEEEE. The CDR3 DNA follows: TGTGCCAGCGCCATGTCTCCTAGTTGGGTCCCCAGCTACGAGCAGTACTTC. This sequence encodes CASAMSPSWVPSYEQYF. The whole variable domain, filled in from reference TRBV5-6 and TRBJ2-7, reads DAGVTQSPTHLIKTRGQQVTLRCSPKSGHDTVSWYQQALGQGPQFIFQYYEEEERQRGNFPDRFSGHQFPNYSSELNVNALLLGDSALYLCASAMSPSWVPSYEQYFGPGTRLTVT.

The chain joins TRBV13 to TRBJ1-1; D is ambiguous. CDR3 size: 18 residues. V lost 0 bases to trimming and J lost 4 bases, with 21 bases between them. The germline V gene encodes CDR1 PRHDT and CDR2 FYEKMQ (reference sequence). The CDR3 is CASSLGQFSGFGGTEAFF. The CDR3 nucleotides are TGTGCCAGCAGCTTAGGCCAATTTTCGGGGTTCGGAGGCACTGAAGCTTTCTTT.

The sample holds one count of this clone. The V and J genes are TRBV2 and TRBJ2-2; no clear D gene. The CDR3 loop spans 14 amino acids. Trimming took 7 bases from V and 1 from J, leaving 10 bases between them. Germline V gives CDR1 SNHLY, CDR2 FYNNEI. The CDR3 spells CASKSIVNTGELFF. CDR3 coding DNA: TGTGCCAGCAAGTCTATCGTGAACACCGGGGAGCTGTTTTTT. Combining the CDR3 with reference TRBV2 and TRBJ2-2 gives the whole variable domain EPEVTQTPSHQVTQMGQEVILRCVPISNHLYFYWYRQILGQKVEFLVSFYNNEISEKSEIFDDQFSVERPDGSNFTLKIRSTKLEDSAMYFCASKSIVNTGELFFGEGSRLTVL.

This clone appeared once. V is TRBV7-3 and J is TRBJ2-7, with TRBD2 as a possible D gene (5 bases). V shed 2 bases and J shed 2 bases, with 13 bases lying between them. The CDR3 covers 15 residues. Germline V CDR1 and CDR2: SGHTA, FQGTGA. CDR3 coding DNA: TGTGCCAGCAGCTTATTTGAGGGCCCAACCTACGAGCAGTACTTC. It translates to CASSLFEGPTYEQYF. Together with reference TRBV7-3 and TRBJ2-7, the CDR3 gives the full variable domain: GAGVSQTPSNKVTEKGKYVELRCDPISGHTALYWYRQSLGQGPEFLIYFQGTGAADDSGLPNDRFFAVRPEGSVSTLKIQRTERGDSAVYLCASSLFEGPTYEQYFGPGTRLTVT.

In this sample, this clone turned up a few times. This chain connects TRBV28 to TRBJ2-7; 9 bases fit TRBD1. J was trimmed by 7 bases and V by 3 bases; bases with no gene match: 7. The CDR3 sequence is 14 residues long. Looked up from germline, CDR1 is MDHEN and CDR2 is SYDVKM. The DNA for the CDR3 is TGTGCCAGCAGTTTGATTACAGGGGGCACGGAGCAGTACTTC. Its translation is CASSLITGGTEQYF.

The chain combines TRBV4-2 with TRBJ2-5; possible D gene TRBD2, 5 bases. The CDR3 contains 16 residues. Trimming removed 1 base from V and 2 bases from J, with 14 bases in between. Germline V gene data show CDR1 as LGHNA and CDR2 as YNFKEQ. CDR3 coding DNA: TGTGCCAGCAGCCAAGGTCGGGGTGACTATCAAGAGACCCAGTACTTC. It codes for CASSQGRGDYQETQYF.